This passage covers 25 T cell receptor beta chains from one sample sequenced in a study of cytomegalovirus exposure and HLA in healthy donors. In the PCR, 60 Vbeta and 13 Jbeta primers were used. Profiling relied on immunoSEQ multiplex PCR, and the TCRdb table lists in-frame clones only, not all of them. Seen here are 100,000 to 150,000 clones, less than 90% observed once, and the top ten hold 0.24%. Material: PBMCs. The receptors here all came from a man aged 50 to 60 in good health and CMV-seronegative.

This chain joins TRBV28 and TRBJ2-5; possible D gene TRBD2, 5 bases. V shed 2 bases and J shed 0 bases, with 7 bases lying between them. In germline, CDR1 is MDHEN, CDR2 SYDVKM. The CDR3 sequence is 14 residues long. The CDR3 reads CASSLGGYQETQYF. CDR3 bases: TGTGCCAGCAGTTTAGGCGGGTACCAAGAGACCCAGTACTTC.

J is TRBJ2-3 and V is TRBV11-2; 9 positions match TRBD2. Germline V lookup: CDR1 SGHAT, CDR2 FQNNGV. Trimming took 2 bases from V and 4 from J; bases not matched to a gene: 7. The CDR3 runs 16 residues. CDR3 sequence (DNA): TGTGCCAGCAGCTTATCAGGCGGGAGGGCCCCAGATACGCAGTATTTT. Translation: CASSLSGGRAPDTQYF.

The DNA of the CDR3 is TGTGCCAGCAGCTTAGCGGGAGGAGGTGAGACCCAGTACTTC. It specifies CASSLAGGGETQYF. The rearrangement uses TRBV7-2 and TRBJ2-5, with D perhaps matching TRBD2 (6 bases). V was shortened by 0 bases and J by 5 bases, with 10 bases between the two germline ends. The CDR3 extends over 14 amino acids. Germline loops: CDR1 SGHTA, CDR2 FQGNSA.

The rearrangement links TRBV4-2 to TRBJ2-3, with 11 bases fitting TRBD1. The CDR3 consists of 15 residues. With V trimmed by 6 bases and J by 5 bases, 7 bases remained unmatched. Germline loops: CDR1 LGHNA, CDR2 YNFKEQ. CDR3 protein: CASRDGTGGKDTQYF. CDR3 nucleotide sequence: TGTGCCAGCAGGGACGGGACAGGGGGAAAAGATACGCAGTATTTT.

The gene calls are TRBV29-1 and TRBJ2-7, with D unresolved. Per the germline V gene, CDR1 is SQVTM and CDR2 is ANQGSEA. Trimming took 3 bases from V and 2 from J, leaving 14 bases between them. CDR3 length: 14 amino acids. Here the CDR3 reads CSVDCLVETYEQYF. DNA of the CDR3: TGCAGCGTTGACTGCTTAGTGGAGACCTACGAGCAGTACTTC.

The chain carries TRBV11-3 and TRBJ2-2; 8 nucleotides match TRBD1. The junction had 6 bases not matched to a gene; V was cut back by 5 bases and J by 7 bases. Per the germline V gene, CDR1 is SGHNT and CDR2 is YENEEA. The CDR3 length is 14 residues. The CDR3 sequence is CASSGTGGIGELFF. CDR3 coding DNA: TGTGCCAGCAGCGGGACAGGCGGAATCGGGGAGCTGTTTTTT.

The chain uses TRBV11-2 and TRBJ2-3; 8 bases line up with TRBD2. The CDR3 extends over 16 amino acids. Per the germline V gene, CDR1 is SGHAT and CDR2 is FQNNGV. Trimming cost V 2 bases and J 0 bases; bases outside gene matches: 4. The CDR3 bases are TGTGCCAGCAGCTTACAGCGGGGGATTAGCACAGATACGCAGTATTTT. This translates into CASSLQRGISTDTQYF.

The chain has TRBV18 and TRBJ2-3, with D uncertain. CDR1 is KGHSH, CDR2 LQKENI, per germline. Trimming pared 0 bases from V and 2 bases from J, leaving 9 bases between. The CDR3 is 15 amino acids. CDR3 nucleotides: TGTGCCAGCTCACCACCGGTGGAGAACACAGATACGCAGTATTTT. Residues: CASSPPVENTDTQYF.

A few counts support this clone. The CDR3 loop reads CASSLDGTVLYEQYF. The DNA of the CDR3 is TGCGCCAGCAGCTTGGATGGGACAGTTTTATACGAGCAGTACTTC. The chain recombines TRBV5-1 with TRBJ2-5; 7 nucleotides align to TRBD1. The end of the DNA is better explained by TRBJ2-7, so the J call may be wrong. Germline V lookup: CDR1 SGHRS, CDR2 YFSETQ. The CDR3 consists of 15 residues.

The gene calls are TRBV7-9 and TRBJ1-5; 9 bases match TRBD1. The V and J ends lost 1 base and 7 bases, in that order; junction bases with no gene match: 8. Germline V gene data show CDR1 as SEHNR and CDR2 as FQNEAQ (reference sequence). The CDR3 totals 16 residues. CDR3 protein: CASSLELTGTGQPQHF. The CDR3 DNA reads TGTGCCAGCAGCTTAGAACTAACAGGGACAGGGCAGCCCCAGCATTTT.

The V and J genes are TRBV28 and TRBJ1-3, with 7 bases that match TRBD1. In germline, CDR1 is MDHEN, CDR2 SYDVKM. Trimming removed 6 bases from V and 6 bases from J; junction bases left unmatched: 8. The CDR3 has 14 amino acids. CDR3 sequence: CASSKDRVANTIYF. CDR3 DNA sequence: TGTGCCAGCAGCAAAGACAGGGTAGCAAACACCATATATTTT.

The chain uses TRBV9 and TRBJ2-3; 13 bases align to TRBD2. The V gene's germline CDR1 is SGDLS and CDR2 YYNGEE. CDR3 length equals 18 residues. V shed 4 bases, J shed 0 bases, and the junction held 8 bases outside the gene matches. This chain's CDR3 is CASSPRTSGGSSTDTQYF. CDR3 bases: TGTGCCAGCAGCCCCCGGACTAGCGGGGGTTCTAGCACAGATACGCAGTATTTT. Looking up the rest from reference TRBV9 and TRBJ2-3 gives the full variable domain: DSGVTQTPKHLITATGQRVTLRCSPRSGDLSVYWYQQSLDQGLQFLIQYYNGEERAKGNILERFSAQQFPDLHSELNLSSLELGDSALYFCASSPRTSGGSSTDTQYFGPGTRLTVL.

The CDR3 region has the DNA TGTGCCAGCAGTTCCGGACTCCGGCAGTTCTTC. Its translation: CASSSGLRQFF. The chain couples TRBV6-5 to TRBJ2-1, with TRBD2 as a possible D gene (5 bases). CDR1 MNHEY and CDR2 SVGAGI come from the germline V gene. V lost 4 bases and J 12 bases, leaving 10 bases between the germline ends. The CDR3 is 11 amino acids.

V gene TRBV19 combines with J gene TRBJ1-2; D is perhaps TRBD1 (5 bases). The germline V gene has CDR1 LNHDA and CDR2 SQIVND (reference sequence). CDR3 length: 12 residues. V was trimmed by 6 bases and J by 6 bases, leaving 11 bases between them. The CDR3 sequence is CASSIRQNGYTF. For the CDR3, the DNA is TGTGCCAGTAGCATAAGACAGAATGGCTACACCTTC.

Only one count was recorded for this clone. This chain links TRBV28 with TRBJ1-1; D not resolved. Germline V gene data show CDR1 as MDHEN and CDR2 as SYDVKM. Between the trimmed V and J ends, which lost 5 bases and 10 bases, there was a span of 20 bases. The CDR3 consists of 14 residues. The CDR3 DNA reads TGTGCCAGCAGTGGAGTGGGGAATCGGGGAATAGCTTTCTTT. Translation: CASSGVGNRGIAFF.

CDR3 coding DNA: TGTGCCAGCAGCCCGCCGGAGGGGAAAGAGACCCAGTACTTC. It specifies CASSPPEGKETQYF. This chain connects TRBV5-4 to TRBJ2-5, with D possibly matching TRBD2 (6 bases). This CDR3 spans 14 amino acids. Trimming took off 4 bases at V and 3 bases at J, with 13 bases between the two ends. Per the germline V gene, CDR1 is SGHNT and CDR2 is YYREEE (reference sequence). Complete variable domain (other parts from reference TRBV5-4 and TRBJ2-5): ETGVTQSPTHLIKTRGQQVTLRCSSQSGHNTVSWYQQALGQGPQFIFQYYREEENGRGNFPPRFSGLQFPNYSSELNVNALELDDSALYLCASSPPEGKETQYFGPGTRLLVL.

The chain uses TRBV5-6 and TRBJ1-4, with 7 bases lining up with TRBD1. CDR1 SGHDT and CDR2 YYEEEE come from the germline V gene. CDR3 length: 16 amino acids. The junction had 11 bases not matched to a gene; V was cut back by 4 bases and J by 5 bases. CDR3 nucleotides: TGTGCCAGCAGCCTCCTTGGGACAGAGAAAAATGAAAAACTGTTTTTT. As protein: CASSLLGTEKNEKLFF.

The chain carries TRBV9 and TRBJ2-1; 9 nucleotides agree with TRBD2. Germline V gene sequence: CDR1 SGDLS, CDR2 YYNGEE. V gave up 0 bases and J gave up 4 bases; unmatched junction bases: 5. The CDR3 length is 16 residues. CDR3 sequence reads: CASSVAGGRGYNEQFF. The CDR3 DNA follows: TGTGCCAGCAGCGTAGCGGGCGGGAGGGGTTACAATGAGCAGTTCTTC.

This chain links TRBV6-5 with TRBJ2-5; 8 bases match TRBD2. Germline V lookup: CDR1 MNHEY, CDR2 SVGAGI. The CDR3 is made up of 14 amino acids. V lost 7 bases, J lost 2 bases, and 6 bases stayed unmatched. DNA of the CDR3: TGTGCCAGCAAACTAGCGGCGGGACAAGAGACCCAGTACTTC. It is translated as CASKLAAGQETQYF.

This rearrangement joins TRBV28 to TRBJ1-5; no clear D. Per the germline V gene, CDR1 is MDHEN and CDR2 is SYDVKM. V was shortened by 2 bases and J by 4 bases, with 6 bases between the two germline ends. The length of the CDR3 is 13 residues. The CDR3 reads CASSLAGNQPQHF. Written as DNA, the CDR3 is TGTGCCAGCAGTTTAGCCGGGAATCAGCCCCAGCATTTT.

This rearrangement joins TRBV29-1 to TRBJ2-3; 7 bases agree with TRBD2. CDR1 and CDR2 from the germline V gene are SQVTM and ANQGSEA. CDR3 length: 15 amino acids. V shed 3 bases and J 1 base; nucleotides not matched to a gene: 7. As DNA, the CDR3 is TGCAGCGTTGAGGGAGGGGAGGCGGGCACAGATACGCAGTATTTT. This translates into CSVEGGEAGTDTQYF.

This chain joins TRBV7-6 and TRBJ1-1, with D possibly TRBD1 on 5 matching bases. The V end was cut by 8 bases, the J end by 11 bases, with 15 bases between. CDR1 and CDR2 (germline): SGHVS, FNYEAQ. The CDR3 is 11 amino acids. The CDR3 here is CASGRQGMAFF. CDR3 coding DNA: TGTGCCAGCGGACGTCAGGGTATGGCTTTCTTT.

The chain couples TRBV7-3 to TRBJ2-2; D is unresolved. The ends were cut back, 3 bases at V and 1 base at J, with 6 bases in the middle. The CDR3 contains 14 residues. The germline gives CDR1 SGHTA, CDR2 FQGTGA. The DNA of the CDR3 is TGTGCCAGCAGCTTTGGGCGGAACACCGGGGAGCTGTTTTTT. Translating it yields CASSFGRNTGELFF.

The sample holds one count of this clone. CDR3 residues: CASASGTAYEQYF. The CDR3 DNA reads as TGTGCCAGCGCATCCGGGACAGCGTACGAGCAGTACTTC. The gene calls are TRBV5-6 and TRBJ2-5; 7 bases map to TRBD1. The better agreement between TRBJ2-7 and the DNA end casts doubt on the J call. The CDR3 is 13 residues long. CDR1 and CDR2 (germline): SGHDT, YYEEEE.

The chain joins TRBV10-3 to TRBJ2-7; D remains ambiguous. Germline-derived CDR1 and CDR2 are ENHRY and SYGVKD. The CDR3 length is 15 residues. V was pared by 4 bases and J by 0 bases, with 13 bases between. CDR3 sequence (DNA): TGTGCCATCAGTGCCCGCGTAACGAGCTCCTACGAGCAGTACTTC. This translates into CAISARVTSSYEQYF.